This TCR beta chain was recorded in a study of PD-1 blockade in classical Hodgkin lymphoma. Notes on the study in general: Relapsed/refractory patients reportedly had lower baseline diversity than newly diagnosed patients. With CD4+ cells, TCR diversity rose significantly by C4D1, but not with CD8+ cells.

Described time point: cycle 4 day 1 (C4D1), after more than five weeks of nivolumab. Each and every patient relapsed after autologous stem cell transplantation, and patients got differing brentuximab vedotin exposure. Progressive disease, partial response or complete response was each patient's best response. Per germline, CDR1 SGHAT and CDR2 FQNNGV. Trimming removed 5 bases from V and 6 bases from J; junction bases left unmatched: 10. This CDR3 spans 15 amino acids. About this clone itself: Its specificity is not known.

Assay: immunoSEQ multiplex PCR; the TCRdb copy retains only in-frame clones and omits some. The repertoire consists of about 39,000 clones, with 75% to 85% occurring once and the leading ten covering approximately 9.4%. The receptor's source is a human donor with classical Hodgkin lymphoma. The chain is built from TRBV11-2 and TRBJ1-2; TRBD1 matches at 9 bases. Material: peripheral blood mononuclear cells (PBMCs), obtained before the fourth cycle of nivolumab. The CDR3 spells CASSNRDRVVDGYTF. DNA for the CDR3: TGTGCCAGCAGCAACCGGGACAGGGTCGTGGATGGCTACACCTTC.